This T cell receptor beta chain was documented in a study of identical twins. Study conclusions and caveats: The models gave estimates that fell short of the out-of-frame TCR alpha sharing seen in monozygotic twins. There were fewer insertions in abundant cord blood beta clonotypes, but memory repertoires showed no such pattern. Among beta out-of-frame sequences, excess sharing between twins appeared weaker.

The germline V and J ends were trimmed by 6 bases and 4 bases, with 16 bases remaining between them. Germline V lookup: CDR1 DFQATT, CDR2 SNEGSKA (reference sequence). The CDR3 is made up of 14 amino acids. This clonotype has a count of ten or more. Its antigen is as yet unknown. Via MiXCR, TCRdb re-called the 5' RACE reads, giving one row per CDR3 protein. The sample yields 690,000 or so distinct CDR3 sequences, around 6% seen once. Sequencing was carried out using naive T cells sorted from blood. This receptor was obtained from a man younger than 30 in good health. V is TRBV20-1 and J is TRBJ2-1; D is undetermined. CDR3 in amino acids: CSATPENAYNEQFF. CDR3 DNA: TGCAGTGCGACTCCTGAAAACGCATACAATGAGCAGTTCTTC.